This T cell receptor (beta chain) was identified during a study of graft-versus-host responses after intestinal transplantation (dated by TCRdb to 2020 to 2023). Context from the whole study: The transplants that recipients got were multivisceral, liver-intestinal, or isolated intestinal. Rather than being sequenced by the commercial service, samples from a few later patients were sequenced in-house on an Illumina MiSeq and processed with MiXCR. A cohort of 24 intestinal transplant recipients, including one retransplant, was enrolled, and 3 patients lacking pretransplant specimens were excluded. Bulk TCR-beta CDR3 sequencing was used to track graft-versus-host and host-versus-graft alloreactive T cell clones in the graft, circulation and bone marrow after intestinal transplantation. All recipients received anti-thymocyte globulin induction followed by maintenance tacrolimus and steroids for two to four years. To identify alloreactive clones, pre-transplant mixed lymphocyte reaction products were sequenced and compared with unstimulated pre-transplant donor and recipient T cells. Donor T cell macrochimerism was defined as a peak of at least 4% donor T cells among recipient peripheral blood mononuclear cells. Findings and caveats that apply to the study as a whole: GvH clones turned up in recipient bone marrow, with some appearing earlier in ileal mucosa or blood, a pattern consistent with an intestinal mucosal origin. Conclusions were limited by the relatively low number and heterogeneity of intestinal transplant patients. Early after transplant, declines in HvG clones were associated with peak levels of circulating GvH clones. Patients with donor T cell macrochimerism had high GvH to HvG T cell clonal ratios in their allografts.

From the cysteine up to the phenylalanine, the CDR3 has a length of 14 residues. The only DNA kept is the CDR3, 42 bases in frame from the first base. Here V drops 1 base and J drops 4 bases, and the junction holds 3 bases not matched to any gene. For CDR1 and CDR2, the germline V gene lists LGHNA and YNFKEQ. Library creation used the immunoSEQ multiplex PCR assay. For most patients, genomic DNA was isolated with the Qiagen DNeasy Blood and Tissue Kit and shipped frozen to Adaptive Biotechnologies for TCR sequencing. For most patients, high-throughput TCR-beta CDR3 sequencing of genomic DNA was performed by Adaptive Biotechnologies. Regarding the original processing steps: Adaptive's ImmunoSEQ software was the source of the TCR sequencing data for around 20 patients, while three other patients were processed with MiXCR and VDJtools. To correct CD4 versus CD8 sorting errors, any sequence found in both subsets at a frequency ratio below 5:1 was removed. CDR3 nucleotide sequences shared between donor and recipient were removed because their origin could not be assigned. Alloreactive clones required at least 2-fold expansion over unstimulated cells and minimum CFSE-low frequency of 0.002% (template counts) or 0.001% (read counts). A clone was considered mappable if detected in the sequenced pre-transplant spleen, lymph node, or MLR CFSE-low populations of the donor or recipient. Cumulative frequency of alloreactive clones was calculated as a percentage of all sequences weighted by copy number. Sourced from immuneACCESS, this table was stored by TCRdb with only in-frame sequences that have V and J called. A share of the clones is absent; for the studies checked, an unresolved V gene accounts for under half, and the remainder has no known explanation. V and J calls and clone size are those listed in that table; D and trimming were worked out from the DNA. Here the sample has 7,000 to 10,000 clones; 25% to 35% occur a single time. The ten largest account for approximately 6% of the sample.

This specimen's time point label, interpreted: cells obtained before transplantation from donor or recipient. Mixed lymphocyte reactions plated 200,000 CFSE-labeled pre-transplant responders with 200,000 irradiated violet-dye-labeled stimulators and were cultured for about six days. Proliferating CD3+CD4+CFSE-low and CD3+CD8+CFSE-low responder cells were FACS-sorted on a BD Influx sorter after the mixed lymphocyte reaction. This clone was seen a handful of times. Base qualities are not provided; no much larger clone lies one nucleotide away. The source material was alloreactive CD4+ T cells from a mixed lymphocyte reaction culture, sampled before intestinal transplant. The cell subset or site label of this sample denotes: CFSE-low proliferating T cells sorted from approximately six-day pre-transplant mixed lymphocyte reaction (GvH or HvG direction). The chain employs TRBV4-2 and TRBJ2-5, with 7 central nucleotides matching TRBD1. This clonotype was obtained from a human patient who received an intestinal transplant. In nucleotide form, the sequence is TGTGCCAGCAGCCAAGGGACAGGAGGAGAGACCCAGTACTTC. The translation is CASSQGTGGETQYF.